The clone carrying this T cell receptor beta chain was detected only a few times. Its antigen is unidentified. These data are taken from a study of T cell responses to AZD1222 COVID-19 vaccine. Study findings and constraints: The donor cohort was predominantly white British with a female majority, and clonal diversity may have been underestimated.

The assay was immunoSEQ multiplex PCR, and TCRdb's table has in-frame clones only and misses some. The sample gives about 120,000 clones, approximately 85% of which show up once; 9.4% is in the top ten. V lost 0 bases to trimming and J lost 3 bases, with 7 bases between them. The CDR3 has 15 residues. Germline lookup yields CDR1 SGHNT and CDR2 YYREEE (reference sequence). The receptor was derived from an adult in good health. The specimen comprised peripheral blood, sampled on day 0 of AZD1222 vaccination. The chain joins TRBV5-4 to TRBJ1-6, with D perhaps TRBD1 (5 bases). The CDR3: CASSLDTGYNSPLHF. The CDR3 DNA reads TGTGCCAGCAGCTTGGATACAGGCTATAATTCACCCCTCCACTTT.